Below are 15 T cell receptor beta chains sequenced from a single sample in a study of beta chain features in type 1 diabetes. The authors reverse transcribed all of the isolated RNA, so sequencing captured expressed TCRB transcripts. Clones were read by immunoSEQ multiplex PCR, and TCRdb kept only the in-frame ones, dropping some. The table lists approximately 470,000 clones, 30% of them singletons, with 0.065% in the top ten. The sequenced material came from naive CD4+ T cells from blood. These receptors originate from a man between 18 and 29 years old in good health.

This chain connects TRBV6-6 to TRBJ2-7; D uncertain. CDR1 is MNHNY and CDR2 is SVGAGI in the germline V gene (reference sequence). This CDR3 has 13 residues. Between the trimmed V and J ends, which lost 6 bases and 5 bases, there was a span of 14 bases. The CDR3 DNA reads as TGTGCCAGCAGCTTCGCTAGGGTCAACGAGCAGTACTTC. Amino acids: CASSFARVNEQYF.

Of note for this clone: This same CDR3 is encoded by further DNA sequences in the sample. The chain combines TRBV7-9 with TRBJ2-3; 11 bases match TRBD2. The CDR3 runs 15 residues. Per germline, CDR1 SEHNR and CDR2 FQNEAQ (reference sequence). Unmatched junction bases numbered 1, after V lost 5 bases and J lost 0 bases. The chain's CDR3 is CASSRTSGSTDTQYF. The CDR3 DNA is TGTGCCAGCAGCCGGACTAGCGGGAGCACAGATACGCAGTATTTT. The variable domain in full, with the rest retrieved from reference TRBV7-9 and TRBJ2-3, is DTGVSQNPRHKITKRGQNVTFRCDPISEHNRLYWYRQTLGQGPEFLTYFQNEAQLEKSRLLSDRFSAERPKGSFSTLEIQRTEQGDSAMYLCASSRTSGSTDTQYFGPGTRLTVL.

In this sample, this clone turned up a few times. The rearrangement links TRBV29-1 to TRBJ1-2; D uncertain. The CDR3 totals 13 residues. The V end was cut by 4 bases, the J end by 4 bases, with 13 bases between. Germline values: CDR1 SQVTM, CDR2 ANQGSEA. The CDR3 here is CSVGEDAGYGYTF. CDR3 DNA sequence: TGCAGCGTTGGTGAGGACGCCGGCTATGGCTACACCTTC.

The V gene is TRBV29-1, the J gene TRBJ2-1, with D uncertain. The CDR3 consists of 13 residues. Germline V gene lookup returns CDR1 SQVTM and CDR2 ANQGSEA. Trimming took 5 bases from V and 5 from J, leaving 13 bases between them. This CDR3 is CSVRPDEHNEQFF. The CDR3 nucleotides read TGCAGCGTTCGACCCGACGAGCACAATGAGCAGTTCTTC.

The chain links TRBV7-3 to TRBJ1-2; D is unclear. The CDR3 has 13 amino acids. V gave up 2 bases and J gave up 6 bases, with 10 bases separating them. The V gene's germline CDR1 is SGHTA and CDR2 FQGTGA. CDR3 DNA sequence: TGTGCCAGCAGCTTAGGACTTCAACATGGCTACACCTTC. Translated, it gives CASSLGLQHGYTF.

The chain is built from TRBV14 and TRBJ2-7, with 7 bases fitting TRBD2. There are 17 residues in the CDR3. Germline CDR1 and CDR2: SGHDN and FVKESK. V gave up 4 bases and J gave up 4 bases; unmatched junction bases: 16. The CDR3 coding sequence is TGTGCCAGCAGCCTTCAAGAGGTATGCGGGAGAGGGTACGAGCAGTACTTC. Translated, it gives CASSLQEVCGRGYEQYF.

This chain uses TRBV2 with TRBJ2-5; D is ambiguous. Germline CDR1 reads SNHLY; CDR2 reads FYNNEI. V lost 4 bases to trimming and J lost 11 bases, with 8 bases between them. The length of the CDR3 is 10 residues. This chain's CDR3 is CASSATEQYF. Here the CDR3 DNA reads TGTGCCAGCAGTGCCACAGAGCAGTACTTC.

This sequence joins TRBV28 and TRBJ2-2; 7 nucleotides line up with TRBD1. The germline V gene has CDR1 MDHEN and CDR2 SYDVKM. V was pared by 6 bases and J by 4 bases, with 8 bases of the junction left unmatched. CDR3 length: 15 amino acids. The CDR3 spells CASRLYRGFTGELFF. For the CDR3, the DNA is TGTGCCAGCAGACTTTACAGGGGCTTCACCGGGGAGCTGTTTTTT.

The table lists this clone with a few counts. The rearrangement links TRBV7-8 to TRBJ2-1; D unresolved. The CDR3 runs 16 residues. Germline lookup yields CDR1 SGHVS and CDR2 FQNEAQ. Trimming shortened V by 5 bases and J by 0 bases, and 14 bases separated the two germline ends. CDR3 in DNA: TGTGCCAGCAGCCGACGCCTTCTTAGCTCCTACAATGAGCAGTTCTTC. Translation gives CASSRRLLSSYNEQFF.

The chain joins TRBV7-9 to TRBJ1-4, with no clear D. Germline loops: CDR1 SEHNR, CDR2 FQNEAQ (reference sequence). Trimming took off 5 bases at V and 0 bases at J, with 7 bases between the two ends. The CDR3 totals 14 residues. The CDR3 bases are TGTGCCAGCAGCCGCGGGACAACTAATGAAAAACTGTTTTTT. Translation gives CASSRGTTNEKLFF.

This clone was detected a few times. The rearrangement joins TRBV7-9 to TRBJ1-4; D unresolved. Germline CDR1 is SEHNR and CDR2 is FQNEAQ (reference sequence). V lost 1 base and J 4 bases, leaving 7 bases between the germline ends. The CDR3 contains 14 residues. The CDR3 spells CASSLGYGNEKLFF. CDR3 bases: TGTGCCAGCAGCTTAGGCTATGGTAATGAAAAACTGTTTTTT.

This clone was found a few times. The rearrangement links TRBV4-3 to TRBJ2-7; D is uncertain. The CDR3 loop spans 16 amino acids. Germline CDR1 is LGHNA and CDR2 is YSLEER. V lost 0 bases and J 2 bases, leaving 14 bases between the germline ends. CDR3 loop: CASSQDQTGTTYEQYF. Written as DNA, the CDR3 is TGCGCCAGCAGCCAAGATCAGACGGGCACCACCTACGAGCAGTACTTC.

Written as DNA, the CDR3 is TGTGCCTGGAGCGCTGACTTTGCCGGGCACGATGAGCAGTTCTTC. As protein: CAWSADFAGHDEQFF. The chain is built from TRBV30 and TRBJ2-1; D uncertain. CDR1 GTSNPN and CDR2 SVGIG come from the germline V gene (reference sequence). V was shortened by 3 bases and J by 8 bases, with 20 bases between the two germline ends. The CDR3 spans 15 residues.

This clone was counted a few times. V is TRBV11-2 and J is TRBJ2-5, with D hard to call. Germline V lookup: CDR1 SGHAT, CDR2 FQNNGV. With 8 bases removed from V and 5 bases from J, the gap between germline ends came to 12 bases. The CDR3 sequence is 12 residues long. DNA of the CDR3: TGTGCCAGCGGGAACAACGCGGAGACCCAGTACTTC. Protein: CASGNNAETQYF.

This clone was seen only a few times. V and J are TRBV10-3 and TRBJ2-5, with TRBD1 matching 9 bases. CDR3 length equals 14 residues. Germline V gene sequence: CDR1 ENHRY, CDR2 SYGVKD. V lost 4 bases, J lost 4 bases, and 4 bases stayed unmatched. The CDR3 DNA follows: TGTGCCATCAGTGCCCTGGACAGGGGAGAGACCCAGTACTTC. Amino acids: CAISALDRGETQYF.